This T cell receptor (beta chain) comes out of a study of blood T cell repertoires in COVID-19. The wider study: The origin of the acute and convalescent COVID-19 samples was the United States, Italy and Spain. Nucleic acid was either cDNA or gDNA, and it came from T cells, B-cell-depleted T cells, or PBMCs.

The V gene's germline CDR1 is WSHSY and CDR2 SAAADI. This CDR3 is built from 12 residues. Trimming left V 2 bases short and J 5 bases short, with 6 bases between. Original handling: Amplification of reference gene primers was used by the study to estimate nucleated cell counts. The table came from immunoSEQ multiplex PCR; TCRdb's copy has only in-frame clones and leaves some out. Clone size and the V and J calls come from that table; the DNA yielded D and trimming. Here the sample spans about 210,000 clones, approximately 82% being singletons. Sequencing used peripheral blood. This sequence joins TRBV10-2 and TRBJ1-2; D may be TRBD1 (6 bases). This sequence was found in a woman aged 45-59 years with acute or convalescent COVID-19. This chain's CDR3 is CASSEQGYGYTF. CDR3 DNA: TGCGCCAGCAGTGAGCAGGGGTATGGCTACACCTTC.